The 19 T cell receptor gamma chains below all came from one sample that was sequenced in a study of γδ T cells in repeated Plasmodium falciparum infection (dated by TCRdb to the early 2020s). For bulk TCR repertoire analysis, Vgamma9/Vdelta2+ and Vdelta2-negative gammadelta T cell populations were flow-sorted out of peripheral blood mononuclear cells. The receptor library was made with multiplex PCR. These reads were obtained on an Illumina MiSeq. In TCRdb, clones were called once more from the public reads by CATT, and rows of identical DNA were later combined. The sample table shows some 30,000 gamma-chain clones, and about 1.5% are seen once. Around 19% of the sample belongs to the ten largest clones. Sequences were obtained from gamma-delta T cells from blood. Source of these receptors: a pool of human donors (malaria-infected and uninfected, not separated).

This clone was seen repeatedly, ten times or more. The mismatch at residue 4 between this DNA's translation and the TCRdb protein of a much larger clone likely reflects a read error; the protein shown is translated from the DNA. The V gene is TRGV9, the J gene TRGJ1 or TRGJ2. TCRdb carries no J gene annotation; the J gene was assigned here by matching the DNA with germline. V was clipped by 9 bases and J by 5 bases; unmatched bases: 19. The CDR3 totals 15 residues. Germline-derived CDR1 and CDR2 are GITISATS and ISYDGTV (reference sequence). CDR3 bases: TGTGCCTTGCGGGCAAGAGCTACCGGACATTATAAGAAACTCTTT. This encodes CALRARATGHYKKLF.

This clone has ten or more counts. TCRdb's protein, taken from a much larger clone, differs from this DNA's translation at residue 3, likely owing to a read error; the protein displayed comes from the DNA. This sequence joins TRGV9 and TRGJ1 or TRGJ2. The germline V gene has CDR1 GITISATS and CDR2 ISYDGTV (reference sequence). The CDR3 covers 14 residues. In DNA form, the CDR3 reads TGTGCCTCGTGGGAGGTGCGGGTGGAGTATAAGAAACTCTTT. Translation gives CASWEVRVEYKKLF.

Concerning this clone: A far larger clone is just one base off, so this is likely a read error. Other DNA sequences from this sample encode an identical CDR3 as well. The V gene corresponds to TRGV9; no J gene was called. Germline CDR1 reads GITISATS; CDR2 reads ISYDGTV (reference sequence). The CDR3 is 14 amino acids. The DNA of the CDR3 is TGTGCCTTGTGGGAGGTGCTTTATTATTATAAGAAGCTCTTT. Its protein is CALWEVLYYYKKLF.

The sample holds a few counts of this clone. The genes are TRGV2 and TRGJ1 or TRGJ2. No J gene was available from TCRdb, and it was assigned here by a germline match of the DNA. Germline V gene lookup returns CDR1 EGSNGY and CDR2 YDSYNSKV. The ends lost 6 bases at V and 3 bases at J; junction bases unmatched: 8. This CDR3 is 13 amino acids long. CDR3 protein: CATWTDLYYKKLF. CDR3 nucleotides: TGTGCCACCTGGACTGACCTTTATTATAAGAAACTCTTT.

This clone was recorded many times. The mismatch at residue 6 between this DNA's translation and the TCRdb protein of a much larger clone likely reflects a read error; the protein shown is translated from the DNA. The chain links TRGV3 to TRGJP2. The J gene comes from matching the DNA to germline here; TCRdb lacks it. The V and J ends lost 3 bases and 0 bases, in that order; junction bases with no gene match: 7. The CDR3 sequence is 16 residues long. The germline V gene encodes CDR1 VTNTFY and CDR2 YDVSTARD (reference sequence). CDR3 in DNA: TGTGCCACCTGGGACGGGGGGTATAGTAGTGATTGGATCAAGACGTTT. Translating gives CATWDGGYSSDWIKTF.

In its sample, this clone was seen many times. TCRdb's protein for this DNA is that of a much larger clone and differs from the translation at residue 15, likely a read error; the protein shown is the DNA translation. The CDR3 loop reads CALWEVQAEELGKKVKVF. The CDR3 DNA follows: TGTGCCTTGTGGGAGGTGCAAGCCGAAGAGTTGGGCAAAAAAGTCAAGGTATTT. V is TRGV9 and J is TRGJP. The germline V gene has CDR1 GITISATS and CDR2 ISYDGTV (reference sequence). This CDR3 has 18 amino acids.

As regards this clone: The mismatch at residue 8 between this DNA's translation and the TCRdb protein of a much larger clone likely reflects a read error; the protein shown is translated from the DNA. The genes are TRGV9 and TRGJP. The J gene, left out of TCRdb, was set here by checking the DNA against germline. V was clipped by 3 bases and J by 6 bases; unmatched bases: 8. The germline V gene encodes CDR1 GITISATS and CDR2 ISYDGTV (reference sequence). This CDR3 contains 17 residues. In DNA form, the CDR3 reads TGTGCCTTGTGGGAGTCCCTACGAGAGTTGGGCAAAAAAATCAAGGTATTT. This sequence encodes CALWESLRELGKKIKVF.

Of note for this clone: Since a far larger clone is one base different, this is likely a read error. Other DNA sequences in this sample translate to the same CDR3. The V gene is TRGV3, the J gene TRGJ1 or TRGJ2. The germline CDR1 and CDR2 sequences are VTNTFY and YDVSTARD (reference sequence). The CDR3 contains 13 residues. The CDR3 here is CATWDRLGEKKLF. The CDR3 DNA sequence: TGTGCCACATGGGACAGGCTGGGTGAGAAGAAACTCTTT.

This clone was recorded at least ten times. TCRdb's protein, taken from a much larger clone, differs from this DNA's translation at residue 10, likely owing to a read error; the protein displayed comes from the DNA. CDR3: CATWDRPQESGKKIKVF. The DNA for the CDR3 is TGTGCCACCTGGGACAGGCCCCAAGAGTCGGGCAAAAAAATCAAGGTATTT. This chain uses TRGV3 with TRGJP. No J segment appears in TCRdb, so it was assigned here by matching the sequence to germline. This CDR3 spans 17 amino acids. The germline V gene encodes CDR1 VTNTFY and CDR2 YDVSTARD (reference sequence).

This clone was counted many times. The likely explanation is a read error, given a far larger clone one base away. This chain connects TRGV9 to TRGJP. TCRdb carries no J gene annotation; the J gene was assigned here by matching the DNA with germline. The CDR3 runs 16 residues. Germline CDR1 GITISATS, CDR2 ISYDGTV (reference sequence). J gave up 7 bases and V 4 bases, and 7 bases lay outside the gene matches. CDR3 sequence reads: CALWEDEELGKKIKVF. CDR3 bases: TGTGCCTTGTGGGAAGATGAGGAGTTGGGCAAAAAAATCAAGGTATTT.

Note on this clone: The protein TCRdb lists belongs to a much larger clone and differs from this DNA's translation at residue 8, which points to a read error; the protein shown is made from the DNA. V usage is TRGV3 and J usage is TRGJ1 or TRGJ2. The J gene was not available in TCRdb and was assigned here by matching the DNA to germline segments. Germline V lookup: CDR1 VTNTFY, CDR2 YDVSTARD (reference sequence). Trimming at V came to 0 bases and at J to 9 bases, leaving 8 bases not matched to a gene. CDR3 length equals 13 residues. CDR3 sequence (DNA): TGTGCCACCTGGGACAGGCTCAATGGTAAGAAACTCTTT. Translating it yields CATWDRLNGKKLF.

This clone has a count of ten or more. This chain links TRGV2 with TRGJP2. The V gene's germline CDR1 is EGSNGY and CDR2 YDSYNSKV. CDR3 length: 12 residues. With 6 bases clipped from V and 8 bases from J, the junction kept 6 bases outside the gene matches. CDR3 in DNA: TGTGCCACCTGGTATCCCGATTGGATCAAGACGTTT. Protein sequence: CATWYPDWIKTF.

This clone was seen at least ten times. The protein in TCRdb stems from a much larger clone and differs at residue 8 from this DNA's translation, likely a read error; here the protein is translated from the DNA. The chain couples TRGV4 to TRGJ1 or TRGJ2. J gave up 9 bases and V 0 bases, and 11 bases lay outside the gene matches. The germline V gene has CDR1 EGSTGY and CDR2 YDSYTSSV. CDR3 length: 14 amino acids. CDR3 sequence: CATWDGPRFIKKLF. In DNA form, the CDR3 reads TGTGCCACCTGGGATGGGCCCCGGTTTATTAAGAAACTCTTT.

Of note for this clone: A single base is all that separates this from a far larger clone, so a read error is likely. Within the sample, other DNA sequences also encode this same CDR3. The rearrangement uses TRGV9 and TRGJP. TCRdb records no J gene; here it was assigned by comparing the DNA to germline. CDR3 size: 17 residues. Germline assignment: CDR1 GITISATS and CDR2 ISYDGTV (reference sequence). J gave up 10 bases and V 1 base, and 10 bases lay outside the gene matches. The chain's CDR3 is CALWEVPTELGKKIKVF. The CDR3 region has the DNA TGTGCCTTGTGGGAGGTCCCAACCGAATTGGGCAAAAAAATCAAGGTATTT.

Regarding this clone: A read error likely explains this, since a far larger clone differs by one base. This CDR3 is also generated by other DNA sequences in the sample. No J gene was assigned, while the V gene was called as TRGV5. There are 13 residues in the CDR3. Germline values: CDR1 VINAFY, CDR2 YDVSNSKD. The CDR3 nucleotides read TGTGCCACCTGGGACAGGCCCCAGAGTAAGAAGCTCTTT. Translated: CATWDRPQSKKLF.

This clone qualifies as medium-sized (0.01 to 0.1%). The sample carries other DNA sequences with the same CDR3. V gene TRGV2 combines with J gene TRGJ1 or TRGJ2. CDR1 is EGSNGY and CDR2 is YDSYNSKV in the germline V gene. The CDR3 loop spans 12 amino acids. V was pared by 0 bases and J by 7 bases, with 3 bases of the junction left unmatched. CDR3: CATWDGPYKKLF. In DNA, the CDR3 is TGTGCCACCTGGGACGGGCCATATAAGAAACTCTTT.

Details on this clone: A far larger clone is one nucleotide away, so this likely arose from a read error. Other DNA sequences of this sample code for an identical CDR3. The V gene was identified as TRGV9, while no J gene was called. The CDR3 is 13 residues long. Germline V gene sequence: CDR1 GITISATS, CDR2 ISYDGTV (reference sequence). The CDR3, as DNA: TGTGCCTTGTGGGAGATACGTGGTTGGTTCAAGATATTC. This sequence encodes CALWEIRGWFKIF.

This clone was seen a handful of times. The translation of this DNA and the TCRdb protein of a much larger clone differ at residue 9, probably owing to a read error; the protein shown here is translated from the DNA. The V call is TRGV4, the J call TRGJ1 or TRGJ2. No J segment appears in TCRdb, so it was assigned here by matching the sequence to germline. CDR3 length: 13 residues. Germline assignment: CDR1 EGSTGY and CDR2 YDSYTSSV. In DNA, the CDR3 is TGTGCCACCTGGAAACAAGATTATTTTAAGAAACTCTTT. This sequence encodes CATWKQDYFKKLF.

This clone was found many times. Translating this DNA gives a protein that differs at residue 5 from the TCRdb one, which belongs to a much larger clone; a read error is likely, and the protein shown is this translation. The chain carries TRGV9 and TRGJ1 or TRGJ2. The germline CDR1 and CDR2 sequences are GITISATS and ISYDGTV (reference sequence). The CDR3 runs 10 residues. V dropped 9 bases and J dropped 5; count of bases not matched to a gene: 4. In DNA form, the CDR3 reads TGTGCCTTGAAGCATTATAAGAAACTCTTT. Its translation: CALKHYKKLF.